Listed here are 22 T cell receptor beta chains from one sample, sequenced in a study of lymphopenia after photon versus proton radiotherapy. Profiling relied on immunoSEQ multiplex PCR, and the TCRdb table lists in-frame clones only, not all of them. In the table there are 150,000 to 200,000 clones, 70% to 90% of which are singletons. The material sequenced was peripheral blood, taken from a patient treated with photon-based radiotherapy. These receptors were taken from a man in his fifties or sixties with gastric cancer.

V is TRBV7-6 and J is TRBJ2-2, with a weak D call TRBD1 (5 bases). The CDR3 totals 14 residues. Trimming removed 4 bases from V and 1 base from J, with 7 bases in between. The V gene's germline CDR1 is SGHVS and CDR2 FNYEAQ. For the CDR3, the DNA is TGTGCCAGCAGCTACCAGGGGAACACCGGGGAGCTGTTTTTT. It encodes CASSYQGNTGELFF.

The chain employs TRBV7-2 and TRBJ2-2; D not resolved. The CDR3 contains 15 residues. Per germline, CDR1 SGHTA and CDR2 FQGNSA. V was trimmed by 6 bases and J by 0 bases, leaving 11 bases between them. The chain's CDR3 is CASRQEYPNTGELFF. In DNA form, the CDR3 reads TGTGCCAGCAGGCAAGAATATCCGAACACCGGGGAGCTGTTTTTT. The entire variable domain, with the rest obtained from reference TRBV7-2 and TRBJ2-2, is as follows: GAGVSQSPSNKVTEKGKDVELRCDPISGHTALYWYRQSLGQGLEFLIYFQGNSAPDKSGLPSDRFSAERTGGSVSTLTIQRTQQEDSAVYLCASRQEYPNTGELFFGEGSRLTVL.

The chain links TRBV7-3 to TRBJ2-1; 7 bases are shared with TRBD2. CDR1 is SGHTA and CDR2 is FQGTGA in the germline V gene. V was clipped by 4 bases and J by 8 bases; unmatched bases: 5. The CDR3 extends over 13 amino acids. CDR3 DNA: TGTGCCAGCAGCTCGGGGGGTTCGGATGAGCAGTTCTTC. Translating gives CASSSGGSDEQFF.

In its sample, this clone was seen once. This chain connects TRBV7-9 to TRBJ2-3; D unresolved. Germline values: CDR1 SEHNR, CDR2 FQNEAQ (reference sequence). The ends were cut back, 2 bases at V and 0 bases at J, with 9 bases in the middle. The CDR3 is 15 amino acids. The CDR3 here is CASSLRTTSTDTQYF. DNA for the CDR3: TGTGCCAGCAGCTTAAGAACAACTAGCACAGATACGCAGTATTTT.

The rearrangement joins TRBV28 to TRBJ1-1, with a weak D call TRBD1 (5 bases). With 6 bases removed from V and 0 bases from J, the gap between germline ends came to 17 bases. Germline V CDR1 and CDR2: MDHEN, SYDVKM. This CDR3 has 16 amino acids. The CDR3 region is CASRIIDRIMNTEAFF. The CDR3 DNA is TGTGCCAGCAGGATCATAGACAGAATCATGAACACTGAAGCTTTCTTT.

This rearrangement joins TRBV29-1 to TRBJ1-4; D gene unclear. This CDR3 has 11 residues. Germline CDR1 is SQVTM and CDR2 is ANQGSEA. V lost 7 bases and J 4 bases, leaving 7 bases between the germline ends. Here the CDR3 DNA reads TGCAGCGCCCTCCGTAATGAAAAACTGTTTTTT. Translated, it gives CSALRNEKLFF.

The chain carries TRBV7-9 and TRBJ1-1; D is undetermined. In germline, CDR1 is SEHNR, CDR2 FQNEAQ (reference sequence). The CDR3 is made up of 13 amino acids. V was pared by 5 bases and J by 5 bases, with 12 bases between. The CDR3 DNA reads TGTGCCAGCAGCCCGATTGGTTGGACTGAAGCTTTCTTT. This translates into CASSPIGWTEAFF.

The rearrangement joins TRBV2 to TRBJ2-5, with TRBD1 identical over 9 bases. The germline V gene has CDR1 SNHLY and CDR2 FYNNEI. The CDR3 has 14 residues. Trimming took 6 bases from V and 9 from J; bases not matched to a gene: 11. In DNA form, the CDR3 reads TGTGCCAGCAGCGATTACCGGGACAGGGTGTCCCAGTACTTC. Translation: CASSDYRDRVSQYF.

The genes are TRBV7-9 and TRBJ2-5; 8 nucleotides line up with TRBD2. The V gene end was trimmed by 1 base and the J gene end by 1 base; junction bases not matched to a gene: 2. Germline CDR1 reads SEHNR; CDR2 reads FQNEAQ (reference sequence). The CDR3 totals 15 residues. In DNA form, the CDR3 reads TGTGCCAGCAGCTTAGATGGACTAGCCCAAGAGACCCAGTACTTC. This sequence encodes CASSLDGLAQETQYF.

V usage is TRBV7-2 and J usage is TRBJ1-2, with unresolved D. V dropped 5 bases and J dropped 4 bases, with 8 bases sitting between them. Looked up from germline, CDR1 is SGHTA and CDR2 is FQGNSA. This CDR3 contains 12 residues. CDR3 DNA sequence: TGTGCCAGCAGCGTGTGGGGCTATGGCTACACCTTC. Encoded protein: CASSVWGYGYTF. The full variable domain, in which reference TRBV7-2 and TRBJ1-2 provide the parts outside the CDR3, is GAGVSQSPSNKVTEKGKDVELRCDPISGHTALYWYRQSLGQGLEFLIYFQGNSAPDKSGLPSDRFSAERTGGSVSTLTIQRTQQEDSAVYLCASSVWGYGYTFGSGTRLTVV.

The V gene is TRBV27, the J gene TRBJ1-2; D uncertain. The ends were cut back, 2 bases at V and 5 bases at J, with 9 bases in the middle. From germline, CDR1 is MNHEY and CDR2 SMNVEV (reference sequence). The CDR3 consists of 13 residues. The CDR3 loop reads CASSLENGYGYTF. In DNA, the CDR3 is TGTGCCAGCAGTTTAGAGAACGGGTATGGCTACACCTTC.

The J gene is TRBJ2-3, the V gene TRBV9; 10 nucleotides line up with TRBD2. Trimming at V came to 1 base and at J to 0 bases, leaving 8 bases not matched to a gene. Per the germline V gene, CDR1 is SGDLS and CDR2 is YYNGEE. The CDR3 runs to 18 residues. The DNA of the CDR3 is TGTGCCAGCAGCGTAAGTCTAGGGACTAGCGCCAGCACAGATACGCAGTATTTT. Translated: CASSVSLGTSASTDTQYF.

The chain couples TRBV11-2 to TRBJ2-2; D is undetermined. Germline V gene data show CDR1 as SGHAT and CDR2 as FQNNGV. The ends were cut back, 5 bases at V and 2 bases at J, with 3 bases in the middle. There are 12 residues in the CDR3. CDR3 nucleotide sequence: TGTGCCAGCAGCGAAAACACCGGGGAGCTGTTTTTT. Amino acid sequence: CASSENTGELFF.

Regarding this clone: The junction departs from germline at one end; a sequencing error may be responsible. The V call is TRBV5-4, the J call TRBJ2-1; 10 positions agree with TRBD2. CDR1 is SGHNT, CDR2 YYREEE, per germline (reference sequence). The CDR3 consists of 15 residues. Here the CDR3 DNA reads TGTGCCAGCAGTTTGGAGCTAGCGGGAGCCCATGAGCAGTTCTTC. Its translation is CASSLELAGAHEQFF.

The chain uses TRBV5-6 and TRBJ1-4; a possible D gene is TRBD1 (6 bases). The length of the CDR3 is 17 residues. Trimming cost V 0 bases and J 7 bases, with 19 bases left between them. Germline CDR1 and CDR2: SGHDT and YYEEEE. The CDR3 nucleotides are TGTGCCAGCAGCTTGGGGTCAACACAGGGCCCGGGTGAAAAACTGTTTTTT. Protein sequence: CASSLGSTQGPGEKLFF.

The V call is TRBV5-1, the J call TRBJ2-5; D not certain. From germline, CDR1 is SGHRS and CDR2 YFSETQ. V was shortened by 0 bases and J by 2 bases, with 11 bases between the two germline ends. CDR3 length: 15 residues. The CDR3 nucleotides read TGCGCCAGCAGCTTGGCCTCGACTGGACAAGAGACCCAGTACTTC. It encodes CASSLASTGQETQYF.

The chain carries TRBV6-1 and TRBJ1-3; D possibly corresponds to TRBD1 (6 bases). The CDR3 is made up of 15 amino acids. Germline loops: CDR1 MNHNS, CDR2 SASEGT. The V and J ends lost 6 bases and 2 bases respectively, with 14 bases between them. For the CDR3, the DNA is TGTGCCAGCAGGACGACAGAGGGGGCTGGAAACACCATATATTTT. Translating gives CASRTTEGAGNTIYF.

This rearrangement joins TRBV29-1 to TRBJ2-1; 9 bases are a match to TRBD1. CDR1 SQVTM and CDR2 ANQGSEA come from the germline V gene. V shed 7 bases and J 4 bases; nucleotides not matched to a gene: 8. The CDR3 loop spans 14 amino acids. This chain's CDR3 is CSAKDRGPYNEQFF. In DNA, the CDR3 is TGCAGCGCTAAGGACAGGGGCCCATACAATGAGCAGTTCTTC.

This chain joins TRBV7-9 and TRBJ1-4; the D gene is possibly TRBD1 (6 bases). Between the trimmed V and J ends, which lost 4 bases and 11 bases, there was a span of 14 bases. There are 13 residues in the CDR3. Germline V gene data show CDR1 as SEHNR and CDR2 as FQNEAQ (reference sequence). This chain's CDR3 is CASSSQQGGKLFF. For the CDR3, the DNA is TGTGCCAGCAGCTCGCAACAGGGAGGGAAACTGTTTTTT.

The J gene is TRBJ2-1, the V gene TRBV6-4; 11 bases match TRBD2. The CDR3 length is 15 residues. V lost 3 bases and J lost 6; bases outside the gene matches: 4. Germline-derived CDR1 and CDR2 are MRHNA and SNTAGT. The CDR3 here is CASSDTSGSVNEQFF. In DNA, the CDR3 is TGTGCCAGCAGTGATACTAGCGGGAGTGTCAATGAGCAGTTCTTC.

The V call is TRBV9, the J call TRBJ1-1; D might be TRBD1 (5 bases). CDR3 length: 13 residues. Germline CDR1 is SGDLS and CDR2 is YYNGEE. Trimming took off 4 bases at V and 1 base at J, with 8 bases between the two ends. The CDR3 region has the DNA TGTGCCAGCAGCTATGGGGGGAACACTGAAGCTTTCTTT. This sequence encodes CASSYGGNTEAFF.

The chain is built from TRBV27 and TRBJ2-1, with 7 bases identical to TRBD1. The germline V gene has CDR1 MNHEY and CDR2 SMNVEV (reference sequence). This CDR3 is built from 15 residues. Unmatched junction bases numbered 4, after V lost 5 bases and J lost 0 bases. CDR3 in amino acids: CASSRDSHSYNEQFF. The CDR3 bases are TGTGCCAGCAGTCGGGACAGCCACTCCTACAATGAGCAGTTCTTC.